The clone carrying this TCR beta chain came up a few times. Antigen specificity is unknown. This sample is drawn from a study of Ad26.COV2.S vaccination and SARS-CoV-2 variants. On the study more broadly: Intramuscular Ad26.COV2.S at 5x10^10 or 1x10^11 viral particles. The study's findings and limits: Spike-specific CD8+ and CD4+ T cell responses reportedly showed substantial breadth after vaccination. Vaccine and placebo recipients had similar non-spike TCR breadth.

Treatment noted: 19 received Ad26.COV2.S at low or high dose, single or two shots; 5 received placebo; per-sample allocation not given. Sampling happened 63 days after the first vaccine or placebo injection. Boston provided a donor who was an adult aged 18-55 years. Germline-derived CDR1 and CDR2 are LGHNA and YSLEER. The CDR3 has 15 residues. V trimming: 4 bases; J trimming: 3 bases; junction bases outside the gene matches: 3. The table came from immunoSEQ multiplex PCR; TCRdb's copy has only in-frame clones and leaves some out. The data contain around 370,000 clones, 80% to 90% of them singletons. The sequence was collected from a person aged 18-65 years who received the Ad26.COV2.S COVID-19 vaccine or a placebo. The chain carries TRBV4-3 and TRBJ1-3; 10 positions agree with TRBD1. The sequences come from peripheral blood, collected in a trial of Ad26.COV2.S vaccine versus placebo. CDR3: CASSRDRGLGNTIYF. CDR3 bases: TGCGCCAGCAGCCGAGACAGGGGGCTTGGAAACACCATATATTTT.